This TCR beta chain was recovered during a study of T-cell reconstitution after alpha-beta-depleted transplantation in children. The CDR3 is 14 amino acids. Germline V gene data show CDR1 as SGHNT and CDR2 as YYREEE (reference sequence). V was trimmed by 0 bases and J by 0 bases, leaving 6 bases between them. Preparation of the TCRbeta library used unique molecular identifiers. TCRdb called the PCR reads again in MiXCR, with one record for every CDR3 protein. The sample contains roughly 500,000 distinct CDR3 sequences, under 15% of which appear only once. The chain couples TRBV5-4 to TRBJ2-5; D gene ambiguous. The clonotype originates from a human donor who donated a stem cell graft to a child with combined immunodeficiency. The sequencing here drew on PBMCs from the stem cell graft donor, taken from the stem cell graft. CDR3 sequence (DNA): TGTGCCAGCAGCTTGGAAGGGTACCAAGAGACCCAGTACTTC. Translated, it gives CASSLEGYQETQYF. Looking up the rest from reference TRBV5-4 and TRBJ2-5 gives the full variable domain: ETGVTQSPTHLIKTRGQQVTLRCSSQSGHNTVSWYQQALGQGPQFIFQYYREEENGRGNFPPRFSGLQFPNYSSELNVNALELDDSALYLCASSLEGYQETQYFGPGTRLLVL.